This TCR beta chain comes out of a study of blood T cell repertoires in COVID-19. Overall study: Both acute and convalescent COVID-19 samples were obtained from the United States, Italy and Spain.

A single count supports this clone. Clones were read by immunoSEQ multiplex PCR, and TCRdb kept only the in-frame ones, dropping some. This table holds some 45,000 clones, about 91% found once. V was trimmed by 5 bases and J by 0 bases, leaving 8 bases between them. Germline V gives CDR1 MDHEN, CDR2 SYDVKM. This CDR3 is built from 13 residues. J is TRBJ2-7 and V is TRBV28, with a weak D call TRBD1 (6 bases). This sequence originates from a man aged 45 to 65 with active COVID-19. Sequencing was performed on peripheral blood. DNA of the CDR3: TGTGCCAGCAGTCCGGACAGCTCCTACGAGCAGTACTTC. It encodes CASSPDSSYEQYF.